A selection of T cell receptor beta chains follows, all from one sample in a study of T cells in Graves' hyperthyroidism and ophthalmopathy. TCRdb fed the multiplex PCR reads into MiXCR, producing one record per CDR3 protein. This table holds 400,000 to 550,000 distinct CDR3 sequences, around 15% found once. The sequencing input was blood. The receptors stem from a woman aged 18-29 years with Graves' hyperthyroidism. Both conserved end residues are part of each CDR3. The order of the fields is D gene, clone size, J gene, V gene, CDR3 protein, CDR3 DNA. D genes are given only for firm matches. Clone size is given for some rows only: seen once, a few or many times, or a class if the clone is expanded.

TRBD1 | many | TRBJ2-2 | TRBV12-5 | CASGQGASNTGELFF | TGTGCTAGTGGCCAGGGGGCATCGAACACCGGGGAGCTGTTTTTT
- | - | TRBJ1-2 | TRBV6-1 | CASSDLGTSYGYTF | TGTGCCAGCAGTGACTTGGGGACATCCTATGGCTACACCTTC
- | many | TRBJ1-2 | TRBV5-1 | CASRPAPRNVEGYTF | TGCGCCAGCAGGCCCGCTCCTAGGAACGTTGAAGGCTACACCTTC
- | many | TRBJ1-1 | TRBV13 | CASRHGTGSTEAFF | TGTGCCAGTCGTCACGGGACGGGAAGCACTGAAGCTTTCTTT
- | - | TRBJ2-1 | TRBV27 | CASRTSGHPYNEQFF | TGTGCCAGCAGAACCAGCGGCCATCCCTACAATGAGCAGTTCTTC
- | many | TRBJ1-4 | TRBV14 | CASSQGGRGKLFF | TGTGCCAGCAGCCAAGGGGGAAGGGGAAAACTGTTTTTT
- | - | TRBJ2-2 | TRBV20-1 | CSAHRRGTRTGELFF | TGCAGTGCCCACAGACGGGGGACACGCACCGGGGAGCTGTTTTTT
- | many | TRBJ2-5 | TRBV13 | CASSPPMTDQETQYF | TGTGCCAGCAGCCCCCCGATGACAGATCAAGAGACCCAGTACTTC
TRBD1 | many | TRBJ1-5 | TRBV7-3 | CASSLPTGSGQPQHF | TGTGCCAGCAGCCTTCCGACAGGGTCGGGTCAGCCCCAGCATTTT
- | few | TRBJ2-3 | TRBV18 | CASSPLSGARGDTQYF | TGTGCCAGCTCACCACTATCAGGGGCTAGGGGAGATACGCAGTATTTT
- | many | TRBJ2-7 | TRBV5-5 | CASSLRSVAYEQYF | TGTGCCAGCAGCTTGCGGTCGGTCGCCTACGAGCAGTACTTC
TRBD2 | few | TRBJ2-1 | TRBV19 | CASKGASGDYNEQFF | TGTGCCAGTAAGGGGGCTAGCGGGGATTACAATGAGCAGTTCTTC
- | many | TRBJ2-2 | TRBV12-3/TRBV12-4 | CASSFSANTGELFF | TGTGCCAGCAGTTTCAGCGCGAACACCGGGGAGCTGTTTTTT
- | - | TRBJ2-7 | TRBV6-1 | CASSEDGTAGDEQYF | TGTGCCAGCAGTGAAGATGGTACGGCAGGGGACGAGCAGTACTTC
- | many | TRBJ2-7 | TRBV12-3/TRBV12-4 | CASSQLVSYEQYF | TGTGCCAGCAGCCAGCTGGTCTCCTACGAGCAGTACTTC
- | - | TRBJ2-2 | TRBV6-1 | CASSEPTRRTGELFF | TGTGCCAGCAGTGAACCCACTCGACGGACCGGGGAGCTGTTTTTT
- | few | TRBJ2-3 | TRBV16 | CASSQFRGSTDTQYF | TGTGCCAGCAGCCAATTCCGCGGGAGCACAGATACGCAGTATTTT
TRBD1 | once | TRBJ2-1 | TRBV5-1 | CASSQRTGDYNEQFF | TGCGCCAGCAGCCAACGGACAGGGGACTACAATGAGCAGTTCTTC
TRBD1 | few | TRBJ1-2 | TRBV5-6 | CASRRYRGQVNHYGYTF | TGTGCCAGCAGAAGATACAGGGGGCAGGTGAATCACTATGGCTACACCTTC
- | - | TRBJ1-1 | TRBV5-5 | CASSLGANLNTEAFF | TGTGCCAGCAGCTTGGGCGCAAACTTGAACACTGAAGCTTTCTTT
TRBD1 | few | TRBJ2-5 | TRBV5-1 | CASSDWTGIEETQYF | TGCGCCAGCAGCGACTGGACAGGGATCGAAGAGACCCAGTACTTC
- | many | TRBJ1-2 | TRBV27 | CASSLSSGRLYGYTF | TGTGCCAGCAGTTTATCGTCGGGGCGCCTCTATGGCTACACCTTC
- | many | TRBJ1-4 | TRBV20-1 | CSARPTGSDEKLFF | TGCAGTGCTCGACCGACAGGATCGGATGAAAAACTGTTTTTT
- | many | TRBJ1-6 | TRBV11-2 | CASSLAPPRSNSPLHF | TGTGCCAGCAGCTTAGCTCCCCCTCGGAGTAATTCACCCCTCCACTTT
- | - | TRBJ2-5 | TRBV28 | CASRQGVETQYF | TGTGCCAGCAGGCAGGGTGTAGAGACCCAGTACTTC
TRBD1 | - | TRBJ1-2 | TRBV4-1 | CASSQEWRQGTSPYGYTF | TGCGCCAGCAGCCAAGAGTGGAGACAGGGGACTTCTCCCTATGGCTACACCTTC
- | - | TRBJ1-1 | TRBV18 | CASSPVGDAEAFF | TGTGCCAGCTCACCAGTAGGCGACGCCGAAGCTTTCTTT
TRBD2 | many | TRBJ2-1 | TRBV12-5 | CASGFRTSASNEQFF | TGTGCTAGTGGTTTCCGGACTAGCGCAAGCAATGAGCAGTTCTTC
- | many | TRBJ1-3 | TRBV3-1 | CASADFLEGNTIYF | TGTGCCAGCGCCGACTTTCTGGAAGGAAACACCATATATTTT
- | few | TRBJ1-2 | TRBV29-1 | CSGELGGHYGYTF | TGCAGCGGGGAATTGGGGGGACACTATGGCTACACCTTC
- | many | TRBJ2-1 | TRBV29-1 | CSVNRERGGSYNEQFF | TGCAGCGTAAACCGCGAAAGAGGCGGCTCCTACAATGAGCAGTTCTTC
- | many | TRBJ2-2 | TRBV20-1 | CSAERSRDTGELFF | TGCAGTGCTGAGCGATCGAGGGACACCGGGGAGCTGTTTTTT
- | many | TRBJ2-5 | TRBV12-5 | CASGLLTPEETQYF | TGTGCTAGTGGCCTTTTGACTCCGGAGGAGACCCAGTACTTC
TRBD1 | few | TRBJ1-1 | TRBV29-1 | CSVSGQGNTEAFF | TGCAGCGTCTCTGGACAGGGAAACACTGAAGCTTTCTTT
- | many | TRBJ2-5 | TRBV20-1 | CSARGGAGDQETQYF | TGCAGTGCTAGAGGGGGGGCGGGAGACCAAGAGACCCAGTACTTC
- | many | TRBJ2-7 | TRBV12-3/TRBV12-4 | CASSLVQYEQYF | TGTGCCAGCAGTTTAGTTCAGTACGAGCAGTACTTC
- | few | TRBJ1-2 | TRBV4-1 | CASSQDSAYGYTF | TGCGCCAGCAGCCAAGATAGCGCGTATGGCTACACCTTC